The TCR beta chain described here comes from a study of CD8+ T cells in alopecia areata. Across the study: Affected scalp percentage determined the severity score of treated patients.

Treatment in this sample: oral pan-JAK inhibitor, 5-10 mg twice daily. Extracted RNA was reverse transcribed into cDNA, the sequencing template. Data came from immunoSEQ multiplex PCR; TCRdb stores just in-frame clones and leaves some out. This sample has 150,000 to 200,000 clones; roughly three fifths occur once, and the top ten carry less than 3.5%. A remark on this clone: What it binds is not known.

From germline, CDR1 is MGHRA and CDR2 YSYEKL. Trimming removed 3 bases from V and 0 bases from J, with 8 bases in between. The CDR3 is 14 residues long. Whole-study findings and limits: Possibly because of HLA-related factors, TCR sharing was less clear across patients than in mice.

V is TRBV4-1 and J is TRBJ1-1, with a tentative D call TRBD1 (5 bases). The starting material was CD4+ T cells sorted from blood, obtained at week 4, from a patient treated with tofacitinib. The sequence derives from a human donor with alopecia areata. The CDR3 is CASSHGTVNTEAFF. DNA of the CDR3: TGCGCCAGCAGCCACGGGACGGTGAACACTGAAGCTTTCTTT.